The 27 T cell receptor beta chains below all came from one sample that was sequenced in a study of cytomegalovirus exposure and HLA in healthy donors. The primer mix had 60 Vbeta and 13 Jbeta primers. TCRdb's table, derived via immunoSEQ multiplex PCR, lists solely in-frame clones and lacks some. The data contain about 200,000 clones, around 80% of them seen just once; the ten biggest clones take up about 1.8%. Sequencing was performed on PBMCs. The source of these receptors is a man in his forties in good health and CMV-seropositive.

The rearrangement links TRBV7-2 to TRBJ1-3; D call uncertain. CDR1 and CDR2 (germline): SGHTA, FQGNSA. The CDR3 is 13 amino acids. V shed 6 bases and J shed 2 bases, with 8 bases lying between them. CDR3 region: CASSYSTGNTIYF. The DNA for the CDR3 is TGTGCCAGCAGTTACTCGACTGGAAACACCATATATTTT. Full variable domain (missing parts from reference TRBV7-2 and TRBJ1-3): GAGVSQSPSNKVTEKGKDVELRCDPISGHTALYWYRQSLGQGLEFLIYFQGNSAPDKSGLPSDRFSAERTGGSVSTLTIQRTQQEDSAVYLCASSYSTGNTIYFGEGSWLTVV.

CDR3 nucleotide sequence: TGTGCCAGCCAGGGCTCGGAATCCCATACGCAGTATTTT. Its translation is CASQGSESHTQYF. The chain recombines TRBV2 with TRBJ2-3, with a weak D call TRBD1 (5 bases). CDR1 is SNHLY and CDR2 is FYNNEI in the germline V gene. Trimming cost V 8 bases and J 7 bases, with 16 bases left between them. The CDR3 covers 13 residues.

V is TRBV19 and J is TRBJ1-4, with D hard to call. V gave up 8 bases and J gave up 5 bases, with 12 bases separating them. CDR3 length equals 13 residues. CDR1 and CDR2 (germline): LNHDA, SQIVND (reference sequence). The chain's CDR3 is CASSRDPNEKLFF. The CDR3 DNA follows: TGTGCCAGTTCTCGCGATCCGAATGAAAAACTGTTTTTT.

This clone has only a few counts. The gene calls are TRBV7-9 and TRBJ2-5, with D possibly TRBD1 on 5 matching bases. The CDR3 has 13 amino acids. Trimming stripped 4 bases from V and 4 bases from J, with 10 bases between. The germline gives CDR1 SEHNR, CDR2 FQNEAQ (reference sequence). The CDR3 region is CASSWTSRETQYF. In DNA form, the CDR3 reads TGTGCCAGCAGCTGGACAAGTCGAGAGACCCAGTACTTC. Combining the CDR3 with reference TRBV7-9 and TRBJ2-5 gives the whole variable domain DTGVSQNPRHKITKRGQNVTFRCDPISEHNRLYWYRQTLGQGPEFLTYFQNEAQLEKSRLLSDRFSAERPKGSFSTLEIQRTEQGDSAMYLCASSWTSRETQYFGPGTRLLVL.

This clone has only a few counts. This chain joins TRBV4-3 and TRBJ1-3, with D hard to call. The CDR3 covers 13 residues. V was pared by 2 bases and J by 4 bases, with 6 bases between. Germline CDR1 LGHNA, CDR2 YSLEER. CDR3 region: CASSQTQGNTIYF. Here the CDR3 DNA reads TGCGCCAGCAGCCAAACACAGGGAAACACCATATATTTT.

The chain recombines TRBV28 with TRBJ2-3; D possibly corresponds to TRBD2 (6 bases). The V gene lost 7 bases and the J gene lost 3 bases, with 20 bases spanning the gap. Germline V gene lookup returns CDR1 MDHEN and CDR2 SYDVKM. The CDR3 totals 16 residues. The CDR3 nucleotides read TGTGCCAGCACCCGCCCGGGGCGGGGCGGAACAGATACGCAGTATTTT. It codes for CASTRPGRGGTDTQYF.

The chain has TRBV28 and TRBJ2-7, with a tentative D call TRBD2 (6 bases). Per germline, CDR1 MDHEN and CDR2 SYDVKM. The V end lost 6 bases, the J end lost 4 bases, and 16 bases lay between the germline ends. The CDR3 has 14 residues. The CDR3 nucleotides read TGTGCCAGCAGGGCCGCGGGACGGTTTTACGAGCAGTACTTC. Translation gives CASRAAGRFYEQYF.

The V call is TRBV5-1, the J call TRBJ2-7; possible D gene TRBD2, 5 bases. Germline CDR1 and CDR2: SGHRS and YFSETQ. V dropped 0 bases and J dropped 0 bases, with 10 bases sitting between them. The CDR3 loop spans 15 amino acids. The CDR3 DNA reads TGCGCCAGCAGCTTGGATGGTGGGAGCTCCTACGAGCAGTACTTC. It translates to CASSLDGGSSYEQYF.

Only a few counts were recorded for this clone. This chain joins TRBV27 and TRBJ2-7, with 9 bases lining up with TRBD2. The J segment lost 4 bases and the V segment lost 5 bases, leaving 3 bases of the junction unmatched. The germline V gene has CDR1 MNHEY and CDR2 SMNVEV (reference sequence). This CDR3 spans 13 amino acids. DNA of the CDR3: TGTGCCAGCAGTCCCCTAGCGGGGTACGAGCAGTACTTC. This encodes CASSPLAGYEQYF.

The chain recombines TRBV9 with TRBJ2-5; possible D gene TRBD1, 5 bases. The better agreement between TRBJ2-7 and the DNA end casts doubt on the J call. The CDR3 covers 15 residues. Germline-derived CDR1 and CDR2 are SGDLS and YYNGEE. The CDR3 nucleotides are TGTGCCAGCAGCGTAGATTCAGGGTTTGCCTACGAGCAGTACTTC. Translation: CASSVDSGFAYEQYF.

Note on this clone: The junction departs from germline at one end; a sequencing error may be responsible. CDR3 loop: CASSLLAAKNSQYF. The CDR3 coding sequence is TGCGCCAGCTCCCTACTAGCAGCCAAAAACAGTCAGTACTTC. The chain employs TRBV10-2 and TRBJ2-4; tentatively, D is TRBD2 (6 bases). Germline values: CDR1 WSHSY, CDR2 SAAADI. This CDR3 contains 14 residues.

CDR3 in amino acids: CASSLSDRDATNEKLFF. In DNA, the CDR3 is TGTGCCAGCAGTTTATCCGACAGGGATGCAACTAATGAAAAACTGTTTTTT. The rearrangement joins TRBV28 to TRBJ1-4; 7 bases map to TRBD1. The CDR3 has 17 amino acids. CDR1 is MDHEN and CDR2 is SYDVKM in the germline V gene. V was clipped by 1 base and J by 0 bases; unmatched bases: 5.

The gene calls are TRBV4-1 and TRBJ1-2, with TRBD1 matching 10 bases. The V gene end was trimmed by 3 bases and the J gene end by 4 bases; junction bases not matched to a gene: 5. The CDR3 contains 15 residues. CDR1 is MGHRA and CDR2 is YSYEKL in the germline V gene. CDR3 sequence reads: CASSHRDRGGYGYTF. CDR3 coding DNA: TGCGCCAGCAGCCACCGGGACAGGGGCGGCTATGGCTACACCTTC.

This chain joins TRBV18 and TRBJ2-2; D uncertain. Germline loops: CDR1 KGHSH, CDR2 LQKENI. CDR3 length equals 14 residues. V lost 2 bases and J lost 6, with 10 bases in between. In DNA, the CDR3 is TGTGCCAGCTCACCAGTCAACTCGGCCGGGGAGCTGTTTTTT. Protein: CASSPVNSAGELFF.

The chain links TRBV15 to TRBJ2-5; D may be TRBD1 (6 bases). The germline V gene has CDR1 LNHNV and CDR2 YYDKDF (reference sequence). V lost 3 bases and J 4 bases, leaving 21 bases between the germline ends. The CDR3 is 17 residues long. As DNA, the CDR3 is TGTGCCACCAGCAGCTCACAGGGAAGTGGGATCGGAGAGACCCAGTACTTC. Encoded protein: CATSSSQGSGIGETQYF.

The gene calls are TRBV19 and TRBJ2-2; TRBD2 aligns across 15 bases. With 7 bases clipped from V and 7 bases from J, the junction kept 4 bases outside the gene matches. Germline CDR1 is LNHDA and CDR2 is SQIVND (reference sequence). There are 15 residues in the CDR3. CDR3 amino acids: CASTRGLAGGGELFF. DNA for the CDR3: TGTGCCAGTACGCGGGGACTAGCGGGAGGCGGGGAGCTGTTTTTT.

CDR3 loop: CASSRGGQGTYEQYF. The CDR3 coding sequence is TGTGCCAGCTCACGGGGTGGACAGGGCACCTACGAGCAGTACTTC. V and J are TRBV18 and TRBJ2-7; 8 bases align to TRBD1. V lost 4 bases, J lost 2 bases, and 7 bases stayed unmatched. There are 15 residues in the CDR3. Germline V lookup: CDR1 KGHSH, CDR2 LQKENI. Drawing the rest from reference TRBV18 and TRBJ2-7, the complete variable domain is NAGVMQNPRHLVRRRGQEARLRCSPMKGHSHVYWYRQLPEEGLKFMVYLQKENIIDESGMPKERFSAEFPKEGPSILRIQQVVRGDSAAYFCASSRGGQGTYEQYFGPGTRLTVT.

The chain employs TRBV7-2 and TRBJ2-3, with 9 bases matching TRBD2. V shed 2 bases, J shed 5 bases, and the junction held 5 bases outside the gene matches. Germline V lookup: CDR1 SGHTA, CDR2 FQGNSA. The CDR3 length is 15 residues. In nucleotides, the CDR3 is TGTGCCAGCAGCTTACTAGCGGGGAAGGGAGATACGCAGTATTTT. Its translation: CASSLLAGKGDTQYF.

V and J are TRBV2 and TRBJ1-1, with TRBD1 identical over 9 bases. The germline CDR1 and CDR2 sequences are SNHLY and FYNNEI. The V and J ends lost 6 bases and 8 bases, in that order; junction bases with no gene match: 16. The CDR3 has 16 residues. The CDR3 reads CASRQNAGTGKLEAFF. For the CDR3, the DNA is TGTGCCAGCAGACAAAACGCCGGGACAGGGAAGTTAGAAGCTTTCTTT.

This clone was found once. The J gene is TRBJ2-1, the V gene TRBV29-1; the match to TRBD2 covers 9 bases. Germline CDR1 SQVTM, CDR2 ANQGSEA. With 7 bases clipped from V and 9 bases from J, the junction kept 22 bases outside the gene matches. This CDR3 has 17 residues. The CDR3 here is CSGGALAGLSGGGEQFF. The CDR3 DNA sequence: TGCAGCGGGGGGGCTCTAGCGGGACTGTCTGGGGGAGGTGAGCAGTTCTTC.

This rearrangement joins TRBV10-2 to TRBJ2-2; TRBD2 matches 7 bases. Unmatched junction bases numbered 5, after V lost 6 bases and J lost 1 base. Germline lookup yields CDR1 WSHSY and CDR2 SAAADI. The CDR3 covers 15 residues. In DNA form, the CDR3 reads TGCGCCAGCAGGGGGACTATCAGGAACACCGGGGAGCTGTTTTTT. Protein: CASRGTIRNTGELFF.

This clone showed up just a few times. The gene calls are TRBV7-2 and TRBJ1-1; 7 nucleotides align to TRBD1. CDR3 length equals 14 residues. After removal of 1 base from V and 7 bases from J, the junction contained 6 bases not matched to a gene. Per the germline V gene, CDR1 is SGHTA and CDR2 is FQGNSA. The chain's CDR3 is CASSLVTRDSEAFF. DNA for the CDR3: TGTGCCAGCAGCTTAGTAACCCGGGACAGTGAAGCTTTCTTT.

The chain has TRBV25-1 and TRBJ2-6, with 7 bases fitting TRBD2. Per germline, CDR1 MGHDK and CDR2 SYGVNS. The CDR3 length is 12 residues. J lost 9 bases, V lost 6 bases, and 2 bases had no gene match. Written as DNA, the CDR3 is TGTGCCAGCAGCGGGGGGTTCAACGTCCTGACTTTC. Its protein is CASSGGFNVLTF.

This clone has a handful of counts. This chain links TRBV9 with TRBJ1-1, with D perhaps matching TRBD1 (6 bases). V was cut by 0 bases and J by 5 bases, with 8 bases left in between. This CDR3 is built from 13 residues. CDR1 is SGDLS, CDR2 YYNGEE, per germline. The CDR3 protein is CASSVAQGTEAFF. The CDR3 DNA sequence: TGTGCCAGCAGCGTAGCTCAGGGGACTGAAGCTTTCTTT.

The chain links TRBV29-1 to TRBJ2-1; 9 positions agree with TRBD2. CDR1 is SQVTM and CDR2 is ANQGSEA in the germline V gene. V shed 0 bases and J 4 bases; nucleotides not matched to a gene: 7. The CDR3 is 16 amino acids. The CDR3 DNA reads as TGCAGCGTTGAAGAAGGCGGGGGGGCGTCTTACAATGAGCAGTTCTTC. Residues: CSVEEGGGASYNEQFF.

The gene calls are TRBV5-1 and TRBJ2-4; TRBD1 matches 9 bases. Germline trimming cut 1 base from V and 8 bases from J; bases unmatched to any gene: 4. Looked up from germline, CDR1 is SGHRS and CDR2 is YFSETQ. The CDR3 extends over 14 amino acids. For the CDR3, the DNA is TGCGCCAGCAGCTTGTACAGGGACAGGGACATTCAGTACTTC. It specifies CASSLYRDRDIQYF.

V gene TRBV11-2 combines with J gene TRBJ2-7; TRBD1 agrees at 7 bases. Per the germline V gene, CDR1 is SGHAT and CDR2 is FQNNGV. The CDR3 totals 16 residues. With V trimmed by 2 bases and J by 0 bases, 7 bases remained unmatched. DNA for the CDR3: TGTGCCAGCAGCTTAAGGTTGGACAGGCACTCCTACGAGCAGTACTTC. Its protein is CASSLRLDRHSYEQYF.